This T cell receptor (beta chain) derives from a study of T cell clonality in common variable immunodeficiency. Study-level points and caveats: T cell subpopulation sequencing would be needed to explain CVID clonality.

This clone was picked up many times. The target antigen is unknown. Sequencing ends 3 residues short of the CDR3 end; the germline J gene provides the rest. This CDR3 is built from 15 residues. Germline CDR1 is LNHDA and CDR2 is SQIVND (reference sequence). V dropped 5 bases and J dropped 7 bases, with 18 bases sitting between them. Profiled with immunoSEQ multiplex PCR; TCRdb holds only in-frame clones, not every one. The sample contains some 54,000 clones, none of them singletons. The sequence derives from a person aged 18 to 75 in good health. J is TRBJ2-4 and V is TRBV19, with a weak D call TRBD2 (6 bases). Sequenced input: peripheral blood mononuclear cells. Incomplete CDR3 DNA: TGTGCCAGTAGTTTTAAAGGGTGGGGGGTGAACATT. Translated, it gives CASSFKGWGVNI. The full-length CDR3 reads as CASSFKGWGVNIQYF.